The rows below give T cell receptor beta chains drawn from one sample of a study of blood T cell repertoires in COVID-19. Sequencing used immunoSEQ multiplex PCR; TCRdb keeps in-frame clones, though not all of them. The table includes around 200,000 clones, more than 80% detected once. The sample taken for sequencing was PBMCs or T cells enriched from blood (not recorded which). The receptor source for this set is a man aged 40-55 years who had recovered from COVID-19. CDR3s include the opening cysteine and the closing phenylalanine or tryptophan. A D gene is named only where the DNA matches it firmly. Size is stated for part of the rows, as once, few or many counts, or as a class when the clone is expanded.

V gene,clone size,D gene,J gene,CDR3 DNA,CDR3 protein
TRBV24-1,.,TRBD1,TRBJ1-2,TGTGCCACCAGTGATTTGCCGGACAGGGGGCGGCGGAACTATGGCTACACCTTC,CATSDLPDRGRRNYGYTF
TRBV6-2/TRBV6-3,many,.,TRBJ2-7,TGTGCCAGCAGTTACTCGACAGCCTACGAGCAGTACTTC,CASSYSTAYEQYF
TRBV29-1,.,.,TRBJ2-1,TGCAGCGTGTCTATAGAGCCCCTCAATGAGCAGTTCTTC,CSVSIEPLNEQFF
TRBV7-8,.,TRBD1,TRBJ1-2,TGTGCCAGCAGCTTAGGGACAGGGGGTGACTATGGCTACACCTTC,CASSLGTGGDYGYTF
TRBV19,medium-sized,.,TRBJ2-1,TGTGCCAGTAGTCATATTACAGGGAATGAGCAGTTCTTC,CASSHITGNEQFF
TRBV28,.,TRBD1,TRBJ2-1,TGTGCCAGCAGCTCAGGGGGACAGGGATCTGATGAGCAGTTCTTC,CASSSGGQGSDEQFF
TRBV7-3,.,TRBD2,TRBJ2-1,TGTGCCAGCAGCTTATCGGTTAGCGGGAGATCGGATGAGCAGTTCTTC,CASSLSVSGRSDEQFF
TRBV11-2,.,TRBD2,TRBJ2-3,TGTGCCAGCAGCTTAGCACCGGGACTAGCGGGGCCGGATACGCAGTATTTT,CASSLAPGLAGPDTQYF
TRBV7-3,.,TRBD1,TRBJ1-1,TGTGCCAGCAGCCGCCCGGGACAGGTTAAGAACACTGAAGCTTTCTTT,CASSRPGQVKNTEAFF
TRBV6-5,.,.,TRBJ1-5,TGTGCCAGCAGGGACTCCCTCGTGTCGAGCCAGCATTTT,CASRDSLVSSQHF
TRBV2,.,TRBD1,TRBJ1-4,TGTGCCAGCAAAAATCCGGGACAGGGGGTGCTTCGGACTAATGAAAAACTGTTTTTT,CASKNPGQGVLRTNEKLFF
TRBV6-1,.,TRBD1,TRBJ2-7,TGTGCCAGCAGTGAAGGTGCGGGACAGGGGTGGTACGAGCAGTACTTC,CASSEGAGQGWYEQYF
TRBV15,.,TRBD2,TRBJ2-7,TGTGCCACCAGCCCCCGACTAGCGGGAGGGATCGACGAGCAGTACTTC,CATSPRLAGGIDEQYF
TRBV6-5,.,.,TRBJ1-1,TGTGCCAGCCGACCAGCGACAGCTAACACTGAAGCTTTCTTT,CASRPATANTEAFF
TRBV7-9,.,.,TRBJ1-6,TGTGCCAGCAGCTTAGCAGCCGCAAATTCACCCCTCCACTTT,CASSLAAANSPLHF
TRBV5-1,few,.,TRBJ2-2,TGCGCCAGCAGCCTTACGCGCCGGGACAATGTGAACACCGGGGAGCTGTTTTTT,CASSLTRRDNVNTGELFF
TRBV3-1/TRBV3-2,.,.,TRBJ1-2,TGTGCCAGCAGCCAAGCCGGAACAGGGTATGGCTACACCTTC,CASSQAGTGYGYTF
TRBV11-2,once,.,TRBJ2-7,TGTGCCAGCAGCTTATATTTTAGTGTGACAGGATCCTACGAGCAGTACTTC,CASSLYFSVTGSYEQYF
TRBV11-2,.,.,TRBJ1-4,TGTGCCAGCGGCCGAAATGAAAAACTGTTTTTT,CASGRNEKLFF
TRBV29-1,.,.,TRBJ1-1,TGCAGCGTTGAGGTGCCGCGCCACGGAGCTTTCTTT,CSVEVPRHGAFF
TRBV4-2,.,.,TRBJ1-1,TGTGCCAGCAGCCAAGAATCGGTCAGGGGGAACACTGAAGCTTTCTTT,CASSQESVRGNTEAFF
TRBV18,.,TRBD1,TRBJ1-2,TGTGCCAGCTCACCCGACAGGGAGCGCGGCTACACCTTC,CASSPDRERGYTF
TRBV19,.,.,TRBJ1-3,TGTGCCAGTAGACCCATGAGCTCTGGAAACACCATATATTTT,CASRPMSSGNTIYF
TRBV28,.,.,TRBJ1-6,TGTGCCAGCAGTTTAGGCAGGGCTTCACCCCTCCACTTT,CASSLGRASPLHF
TRBV30,.,.,TRBJ2-7,TGTGCCTGTCAAGCGACCCTTGTGGGTGAGCAGTACTTC,CACQATLVGEQYF
TRBV27,.,TRBD1,TRBJ2-7,TGTGCCAGCAGTTGGGGGCAGGGGGCTTACGAGCAGTACTTC,CASSWGQGAYEQYF
TRBV3-1/TRBV3-2,.,TRBD1,TRBJ2-7,TGTGCCAGCAGCCAAGATCCCGGGACAGGAACGGAGCAGTACTTC,CASSQDPGTGTEQYF
TRBV4-2,.,.,TRBJ1-4,TGTGCCAGCAGCCAAGATTGGGGGGGCCTGGGGACTAATGAAAAACTGTTTTTT,CASSQDWGGLGTNEKLFF
TRBV14,.,TRBD1,TRBJ1-2,TGTGCCAGCAGCCAGTCTACAGGGGCCGGGGACTATGGCTACACCTTC,CASSQSTGAGDYGYTF
TRBV7-9,.,.,TRBJ2-7,TGTGCCAGCAGCACTATCGGCGGCTCCTACGAGCAGTACTTC,CASSTIGGSYEQYF
TRBV5-6,.,TRBD1,TRBJ1-6,TGTGCCAGCAGCCCTGGAGGGGGCCGCTATAATTCACCCCTCCACTTT,CASSPGGGRYNSPLHF
TRBV27,few,.,TRBJ1-5,TGTGCCAGCAGTTTAAGGCAGGGATATCAGCCCCAGCATTTT,CASSLRQGYQPQHF
TRBV2,.,.,TRBJ1-4,TGTGCCAGCCAGCGGGGGCGGGAAAAACTGTTTTTT,CASQRGREKLFF
TRBV5-4,many,.,TRBJ1-1,TGTGCCAGCAGCTTGGCACGGGGGAACACTGAAGCTTTCTTT,CASSLARGNTEAFF
TRBV7-3,once,.,TRBJ1-2,TGTGCCAGCAGCTTATCTCCCGGGACAAGCTATGGCTACACCTTC,CASSLSPGTSYGYTF
TRBV3-1/TRBV3-2,once,.,TRBJ1-2,TGTGCCAGCAGCCAAGATACAACGGGCTATGGCTACACCTTC,CASSQDTTGYGYTF
TRBV12-3/TRBV12-4,.,.,TRBJ1-1,TGTGCCAGCAGTCTGGGGGGGACCACTGAAGCTTTCTTT,CASSLGGTTEAFF
TRBV6-5,.,.,TRBJ1-2,TGTGCCAGCAGACCTACAGCTACTAACTATGGCTACACCTTC,CASRPTATNYGYTF
TRBV13,.,TRBD1,TRBJ2-7,TGTGCCAGCAGCTACTACGGGACAGGGGAACAGCAGTACTTC,CASSYYGTGEQQYF
TRBV7-2,few,.,TRBJ1-2,TGTGCCAGCAGCCTATCAGGGGCCCCCGGGCTACCTAACTATGGCTACACCTTC,CASSLSGAPGLPNYGYTF
TRBV9,.,.,TRBJ2-2,TGTGCCAGCAGCGACAGAACGAACACCGGGGAGCTGTTTTTT,CASSDRTNTGELFF
TRBV5-1,.,.,TRBJ2-5,TGCGCCAGCAGCTTGAATTTCGCTACGGAGCGTCGGGGGGAGACCCAGTACTTC,CASSLNFATERRGETQYF
TRBV4-1,few,TRBD1,TRBJ1-2,TGCGCCAGCAGCCCCGGACAGGGGTGGTATGGCTACACCTTC,CASSPGQGWYGYTF
TRBV19,.,TRBD1,TRBJ1-4,TGTGCCAGTAGTGCGACAGGGGGCAGGTTAGAAAAACTGTTTTTT,CASSATGGRLEKLFF
TRBV5-1,few,.,TRBJ1-5,TGCGCCAGCAGCCCGGACAGAAGCAATCAGCCCCAGCATTTT,CASSPDRSNQPQHF
TRBV12-3/TRBV12-4,once,TRBD1,TRBJ1-3,TGTGCCAGCAGCCCGGGACAGGGAAGCGGCTTATATTTT,CASSPGQGSGLYF
TRBV9,.,TRBD1,TRBJ1-6,TGTGCCAGCAGCGGAAACAGGGGGAATTCACCCCTCCACTTT,CASSGNRGNSPLHF
TRBV5-1,.,.,TRBJ1-3,TGCGCCAGCAGCTTGGCGGGGGGGAGAGCTGGAAACACCATATATTTT,CASSLAGGRAGNTIYF
TRBV5-1,.,TRBD1,TRBJ2-3,TGCGCCAGCAGCTTCGGGACAGGGCAAGATACGCAGTATTTT,CASSFGTGQDTQYF
TRBV5-1,.,.,TRBJ2-1,TGCGCCAGCAGCTTGGGGGACGGGGGCTCCTACAATGAGCAGTTCTTC,CASSLGDGGSYNEQFF
TRBV19,few,.,TRBJ1-5,TGTGCCAGTAGTACGCGTGCCGATCAGCCCCAGCATTTT,CASSTRADQPQHF
TRBV6-5,.,.,TRBJ2-1,TGTGCCAGCATATCGGGTGGCTCCTACAATGAGCAGTTCTTC,CASISGGSYNEQFF
TRBV7-9,.,.,TRBJ2-7,TGTGCCAGCAGCTTAGGTCCGGTTTACGAGCAGTACTTC,CASSLGPVYEQYF
TRBV19,.,TRBD1,TRBJ2-7,TGTGCCAGTAGTATAGTCGGGACAGGGGGAACCGAGCAGTACTTC,CASSIVGTGGTEQYF
TRBV29-1,.,.,TRBJ1-1,TGCAGCGTTGATGGCTTTACTGAAGCTTTCTTT,CSVDGFTEAFF
TRBV6-5,.,.,TRBJ1-2,TGTGCCAGCAGCACCGACAGGATTCTAAACTATGGCTACACCTTC,CASSTDRILNYGYTF
TRBV11-2,.,TRBD1,TRBJ2-7,TGTGCCAGCAGCTTAAAACAGGGGGCATATGAGCAGTACTTC,CASSLKQGAYEQYF
TRBV12-3/TRBV12-4,few,TRBD1,TRBJ1-2,TGTGCCAGCAGTGAGACAGGGGGCTATGGCTACACCTTC,CASSETGGYGYTF
TRBV7-3,.,TRBD2,TRBJ2-1,TGTGCCAGCAGCTTGGTAGCGGGGGCTCTCGAGCAGTTCTTC,CASSLVAGALEQFF
TRBV30,.,.,TRBJ1-2,TGTGCCTGGAGTCCAGGGATCTATGGCTACACCTTC,CAWSPGIYGYTF